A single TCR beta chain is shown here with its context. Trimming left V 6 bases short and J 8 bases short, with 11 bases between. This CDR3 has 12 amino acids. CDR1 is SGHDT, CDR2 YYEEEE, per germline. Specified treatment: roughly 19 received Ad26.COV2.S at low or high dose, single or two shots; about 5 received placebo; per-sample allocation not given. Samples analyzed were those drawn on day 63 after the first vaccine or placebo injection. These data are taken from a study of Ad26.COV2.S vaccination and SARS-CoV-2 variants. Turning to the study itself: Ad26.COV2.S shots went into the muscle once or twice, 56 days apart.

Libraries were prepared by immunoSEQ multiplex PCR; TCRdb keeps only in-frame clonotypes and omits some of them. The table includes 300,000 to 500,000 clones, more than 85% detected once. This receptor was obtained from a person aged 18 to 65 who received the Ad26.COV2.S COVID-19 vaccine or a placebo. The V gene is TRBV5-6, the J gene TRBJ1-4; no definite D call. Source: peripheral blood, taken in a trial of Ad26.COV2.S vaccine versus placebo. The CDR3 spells CASTGDHEKLFF. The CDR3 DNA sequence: TGTGCCAGCACAGGAGACCACGAAAAACTGTTTTTT.